This is a list of T cell receptor beta chains from one sample in a study of immune heterogeneity within non-small cell lung tumors. TCRdb itself ran the multiplex PCR reads through MiXCR, one entry per CDR3 protein. Of over 12,000 distinct CDR3 sequences in the sample, 28% were seen once. Sequenced material: lung tumor tissue. These receptors came from a man between 40 and 49 years old with non-small cell lung cancer. CDR3s include the opening cysteine and the closing phenylalanine or tryptophan. D genes are given only for firm matches. Only part of the rows carry a size: once, few, many, or a class if the clone is expanded.

cdr3_aa cdr3_nt j_call clone_size v_call d_call
CASSQTSGVTDTQYF TGTGCCAGCAGCCAGACTAGCGGGGTCACAGATACGCAGTATTTT TRBJ2-3 many TRBV7-9 TRBD2
CASSRRTSLHNEQFF TGTGCCAGCAGTCGGCGGACTAGTCTCCACAATGAGCAGTTCTTC TRBJ2-1 - TRBV27 TRBD2
CASSLGGTDFYEQYF TGCGCCAGCAGCTTGGGCGGGACAGACTTCTACGAGCAGTACTTC TRBJ2-7 many TRBV5-1 -
CASSLLWTGGDYGYTF TGTGCCAGCAGCCTCCTTTGGACAGGGGGCGACTATGGCTACACCTTC TRBJ1-2 medium-sized TRBV6-1 TRBD1
CSAGHTGDLRETQYF TGCAGTGCTGGCCATACCGGGGACCTACGGGAGACCCAGTACTTC TRBJ2-5 - TRBV20-1 -
CAISWGVNNSPLHF TGTGCCATCAGTTGGGGCGTAAACAATTCACCCCTCCACTTT TRBJ1-6 - TRBV10-3 -
CASSASNQPQHF TGTGCCAGTAGCGCGAGCAATCAGCCCCAGCATTTT TRBJ1-5 medium-sized TRBV19 -
CASRTSGTEGSYNEQFF TGTGCCAGCAGGACTAGCGGTACCGAGGGCTCCTACAATGAGCAGTTCTTC TRBJ2-1 many TRBV6-4 TRBD2
CASSSGTSGSTDTQYF TGTGCCAGCAGCTCCGGGACTAGCGGGAGCACAGATACGCAGTATTTT TRBJ2-3 - TRBV11-3 TRBD2
CATSRDRGETTEAFF TGTGCCACCAGCAGAGATCGGGGGGAGACCACTGAAGCTTTCTTT TRBJ1-1 - TRBV15 -
CSAIPAGSTNNSPLHF TGCAGTGCCATCCCGGCAGGGTCGACTAATAATTCACCCCTCCACTTT TRBJ1-6 - TRBV20-1 -
CASQYTGQPQHF TGTGCCAGCCAATACACGGGTCAGCCCCAGCATTTT TRBJ1-5 medium-sized TRBV2 -
CASSPLDSEQFF TGTGCCAGCAGCCCCCTGGACTCTGAGCAGTTCTTC TRBJ2-1 many TRBV27 -
CASSPWDRGSHEQYF TGTGCCAGCAGCCCCTGGGACAGGGGAAGCCACGAGCAGTACTTC TRBJ2-7 many TRBV7-2 TRBD1
CASSRGQGPDTQYF TGTGCCAGCAGCCGGGGACAGGGCCCAGATACGCAGTATTTT TRBJ2-3 - TRBV9 TRBD1
CASSHRGGHEKLFF TGTGCCAGCAGCCACAGGGGAGGACATGAAAAACTGTTTTTT TRBJ1-4 - TRBV3-1 -
CASSLTGISTDTQYF TGCGCCAGCAGTTTAACAGGGATATCGACAGATACGCAGTATTTT TRBJ2-3 many TRBV5-1 -
CASSSWGRKNTEAFF TGTGCCAGCAGCTCCTGGGGTAGGAAGAACACTGAAGCTTTCTTT TRBJ1-1 many TRBV6-1 -
CSAHLVIGAGNTIYF TGCAGTGCTCACTTAGTTATCGGGGCTGGAAACACCATATATTTT TRBJ1-3 many TRBV20-1 -
CASGSMRETQYF TGTGCCAGCGGGAGTATGAGAGAGACCCAGTACTTC TRBJ2-5 many TRBV2 -
CASRGAYGYAF TGTGCCAGCAGGGGCGCCTATGGCTACGCCTTC TRBJ1-2 - TRBV6-2/TRBV6-3 -
CASSLVIGNTEAFF TGCGCCAGCAGCTTGGTTATCGGAAACACTGAAGCTTTCTTT TRBJ1-1 few TRBV5-1 -
CASSAGPLGDEQFF TGTGCCAGCAGCGCCGGGCCCCTGGGAGATGAGCAGTTCTTC TRBJ2-1 medium-sized TRBV11-1 -
CASSDLADTQYF TGTGCCAGCAGCGACCTAGCAGATACGCAGTATTTT TRBJ2-3 - TRBV9 -
CASQSDTEAFF TGTGCCAGCCAGTCAGACACTGAAGCTTTCTTT TRBJ1-1 few TRBV11-3 -
CATGGSANTGELFF TGTGCCACCGGGGGCAGCGCGAACACCGGGGAGCTGTTTTTT TRBJ2-2 - TRBV24-1 -
CACLTGFYGYTF TGTGCCTGTTTAACAGGGTTTTATGGCTACACCTTC TRBJ1-2 medium-sized TRBV30 -
CASSQPGQETSNYGYTF TGCGCCAGCAGCCAACCGGGACAGGAGACCTCTAACTATGGCTACACCTTC TRBJ1-2 medium-sized TRBV4-1 TRBD1
CASSINKLAGLMNEQFF TGTGCCAGTAGTATAAATAAGCTAGCGGGCCTTATGAATGAGCAGTTCTTC TRBJ2-1 few TRBV19 TRBD2
CASSVEVLGGRETQYF TGTGCCAGCAGCGTAGAAGTGTTAGGGGGCCGGGAGACCCAGTACTTC TRBJ2-5 few TRBV9 TRBD1
CASSPSGSIAWEQYF TGTGCCAGCAGCCCCAGCGGGAGTATAGCCTGGGAGCAGTACTTC TRBJ2-7 - TRBV7-9 TRBD2
CASRALNEQFF TGTGCCAGCAGAGCACTCAATGAGCAGTTCTTC TRBJ2-1 few TRBV7-2 -
CASSLQGLSNQPQHF TGTGCCAGCAGCCTACAGGGACTTAGCAATCAGCCCCAGCATTTT TRBJ1-5 many TRBV5-5 -
CASSLTTGAGETQYF TGCGCCAGCAGCTTAACAACAGGGGCGGGAGAGACCCAGTACTTC TRBJ2-5 few TRBV5-1 TRBD1
CASSEPSYEQYF TGTGCCAGCAGTGAACCTTCCTACGAGCAGTACTTC TRBJ2-7 medium-sized TRBV2 -
CASSGWGGNEELFF TGTGCCAGCAGTGGTTGGGGTGGTAATGAAGAACTGTTTTTT TRBJ1-4 - TRBV25-1 -